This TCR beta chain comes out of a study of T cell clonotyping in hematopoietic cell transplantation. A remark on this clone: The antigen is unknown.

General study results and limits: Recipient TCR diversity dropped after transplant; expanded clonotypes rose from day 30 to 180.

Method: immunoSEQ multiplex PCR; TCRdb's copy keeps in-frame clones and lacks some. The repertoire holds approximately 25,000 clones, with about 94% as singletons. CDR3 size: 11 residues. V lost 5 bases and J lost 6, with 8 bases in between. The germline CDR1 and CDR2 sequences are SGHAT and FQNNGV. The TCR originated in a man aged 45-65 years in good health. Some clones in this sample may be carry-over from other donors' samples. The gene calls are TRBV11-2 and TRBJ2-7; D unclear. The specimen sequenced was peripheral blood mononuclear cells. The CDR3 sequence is CASSPHFEQYF. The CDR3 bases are TGTGCCAGCAGCCCGCATTTCGAGCAGTACTTC. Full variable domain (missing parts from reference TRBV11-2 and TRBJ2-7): EAGVAQSPRYKIIEKRQSVAFWCNPISGHATLYWYQQILGQGPKLLIQFQNNGVVDDSQLPKDRFSAERLKGVDSTLKIQPAKLEDSAVYLCASSPHFEQYFGPGTRLTVT.